A single sample is the source of the 10 T cell receptor beta chains below, sequenced in a study of T cells in Graves' hyperthyroidism and ophthalmopathy. There were TCR beta CDR3 regions amplified from RNA transcripts. When the TCR CDR3 underwent first-round RT-PCR, the HTBI primer set was used. TCRdb independently ran MiXCR on the multiplex PCR reads; one entry per CDR3 protein. The data show roughly 350,000 distinct CDR3 sequences, approximately 15% seen once. Material for sequencing was blood. The receptors come from a woman aged 25-40 years with Graves' hyperthyroidism.

This clonotype was seen more than once but under ten times. The chain has TRBV5-6 and TRBJ2-7; D gene ambiguous. V gave up 1 base and J gave up 4 bases, with 9 bases separating them. The CDR3 is made up of 13 amino acids. Per germline, CDR1 SGHDT and CDR2 YYEEEE. For the CDR3, the DNA is TGTGCCAGCAGCTTGTTATACTCTTACGAGCAGTACTTC. Its protein product is CASSLLYSYEQYF.

In the case of this clonotype: One base away lies a much larger clone, so this may be a sequencing read error. The chain has TRBV3-1 and TRBJ1-2; 7 bases align to TRBD1. After removal of 7 bases from V and 4 bases from J, the junction contained 9 bases not matched to a gene. This CDR3 has 14 amino acids. CDR1 and CDR2 (germline): LGHDT, YNNKEL (reference sequence). Here the CDR3 reads CASTQGTVAYGYTF. In nucleotides, the CDR3 is TGTGCCAGCACACAGGGGACGGTAGCCTATGGCTACACCTTC.

This clonotype was observed many times. V usage is TRBV28 and J usage is TRBJ2-7, with D tentatively TRBD2 (6 bases). V shed 5 bases and J shed 4 bases, with 18 bases lying between them. There are 15 residues in the CDR3. CDR1 MDHEN and CDR2 SYDVKM come from the germline V gene. In nucleotides, the CDR3 is TGTGCCAGCAGTCTTGGGCGGGAAAGGGGATACGAGCAGTACTTC. This encodes CASSLGRERGYEQYF.

A few counts support this clonotype. CDR3 DNA sequence: TGTGCCAGCAGACTCAGGGGAGGGTTTAATGAGCAGTTCTTC. This sequence encodes CASRLRGGFNEQFF. The chain couples TRBV6-2 or TRBV6-3 to TRBJ2-1, with D possibly TRBD2 on 7 matching bases. V dropped 6 bases and J dropped 7 bases, with 16 bases sitting between them. Germline-derived CDR1 and CDR2 are MNHEY and SVGEGT. The CDR3 totals 14 residues.

This clonotype was detected many times. This chain links TRBV20-1 with TRBJ2-7, with 7 bases identical to TRBD2. CDR1 and CDR2 from the germline V gene are DFQATT and SNEGSKA (reference sequence). The CDR3 sequence is 13 residues long. The CDR3: CRPTGGSSYEQYF. The DNA of the CDR3 is TGCAGGCCCACGGGCGGGAGTTCCTACGAGCAGTACTTC.

This clonotype was counted at least ten times. The chain links TRBV28 to TRBJ2-2; maybe TRBD1 (6 bases). Trimming shortened V by 4 bases and J by 0 bases, and 18 bases separated the two germline ends. Germline CDR1 and CDR2: MDHEN and SYDVKM. The CDR3 has 18 residues. The CDR3 coding sequence is TGTGCCAGCAGTTCTCACCCTGGACAGACCACGAACACCGGGGAGCTGTTTTTT. This gives the protein CASSSHPGQTTNTGELFF.

This clonotype was seen just once. This could be a read error, since a much larger clone is one nucleotide away. This chain joins TRBV29-1 and TRBJ2-1, with TRBD2 matching over 8 bases. The CDR3 is 13 residues long. Germline CDR1 SQVTM, CDR2 ANQGSEA. CDR3 bases: TGCAGCCTGAGCGGGAGTGCCTACAGTGAGCAGTTCTTC. Translating it yields CSLSGSAYSEQFF.

This clonotype was counted many times. The chain has TRBV28 and TRBJ2-7, with 10 nucleotides matching TRBD2. The CDR3 spans 15 residues. Germline V lookup: CDR1 MDHEN, CDR2 SYDVKM. V trimming: 5 bases; J trimming: 2 bases; junction bases outside the gene matches: 6. The CDR3 loop reads CASSPGLAPTYEQYF. As DNA, the CDR3 is TGTGCCAGCAGTCCGGGACTAGCGCCGACCTACGAGCAGTACTTC.

The chain joins TRBV3-1 to TRBJ2-1; 11 bases fit TRBD2. Germline V lookup: CDR1 LGHDT, CDR2 YNNKEL (reference sequence). The trim removed 5 bases at V and 7 bases at J, leaving 7 bases unmatched. The CDR3 is made up of 15 amino acids. The CDR3, as DNA: TGTGCCAGCAGCTTAAGCGGGACTAGCGGAAATGAGCAGTTCTTC. It specifies CASSLSGTSGNEQFF.

The gene calls are TRBV18 and TRBJ2-7; 7 nucleotides agree with TRBD2. This CDR3 comprises 16 residues. Germline-derived CDR1 and CDR2 are KGHSH and LQKENI. With V trimmed by 1 base and J by 5 bases, 11 bases remained unmatched. The CDR3 DNA reads as TGTGCCAGCTCACCACGGTCGCGCGGGAGTGGAGACGAGCAGTACTTC. Translating it yields CASSPRSRGSGDEQYF.